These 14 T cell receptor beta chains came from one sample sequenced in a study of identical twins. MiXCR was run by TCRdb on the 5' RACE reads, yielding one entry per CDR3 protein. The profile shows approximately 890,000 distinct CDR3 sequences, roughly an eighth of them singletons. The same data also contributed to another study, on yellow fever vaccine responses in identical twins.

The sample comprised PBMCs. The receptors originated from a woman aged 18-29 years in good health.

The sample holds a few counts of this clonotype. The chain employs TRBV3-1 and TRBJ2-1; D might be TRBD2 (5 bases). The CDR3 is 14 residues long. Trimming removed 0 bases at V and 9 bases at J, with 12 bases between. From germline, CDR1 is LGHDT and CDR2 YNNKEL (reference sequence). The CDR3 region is CASSQDPTIPEQFF. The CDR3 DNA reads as TGTGCCAGCAGCCAAGATCCGACTATCCCTGAGCAGTTCTTC.

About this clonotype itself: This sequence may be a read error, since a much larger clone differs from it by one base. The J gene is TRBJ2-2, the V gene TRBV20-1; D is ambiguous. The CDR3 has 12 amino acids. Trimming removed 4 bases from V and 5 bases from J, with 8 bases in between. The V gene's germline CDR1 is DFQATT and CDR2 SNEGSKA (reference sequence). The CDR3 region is CSANQETGELFF. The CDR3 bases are TGCAGTGCTAATCAGGAAACCGGGGAGCTGTTTTTT.

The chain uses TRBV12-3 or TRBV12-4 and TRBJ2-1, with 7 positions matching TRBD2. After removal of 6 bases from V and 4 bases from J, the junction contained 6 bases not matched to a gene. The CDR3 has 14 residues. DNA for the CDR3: TGTGCCAGCAGGAGCGGGGAGCCTTACAATGAGCAGTTCTTC. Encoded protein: CASRSGEPYNEQFF.

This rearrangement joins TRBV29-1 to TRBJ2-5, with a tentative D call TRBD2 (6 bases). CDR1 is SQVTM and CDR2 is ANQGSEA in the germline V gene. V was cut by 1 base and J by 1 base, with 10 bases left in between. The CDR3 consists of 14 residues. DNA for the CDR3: TGCAGCGTTGAAGCGGGACTCCTCCAAGAGACCCAGTACTTC. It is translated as CSVEAGLLQETQYF.

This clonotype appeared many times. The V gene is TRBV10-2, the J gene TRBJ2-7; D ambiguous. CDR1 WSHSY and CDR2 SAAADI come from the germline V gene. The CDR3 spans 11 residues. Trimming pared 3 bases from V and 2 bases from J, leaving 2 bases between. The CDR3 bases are TGCGCCAGCAGTGACACCTACGAGCAGTACTTC. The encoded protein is CASSDTYEQYF.

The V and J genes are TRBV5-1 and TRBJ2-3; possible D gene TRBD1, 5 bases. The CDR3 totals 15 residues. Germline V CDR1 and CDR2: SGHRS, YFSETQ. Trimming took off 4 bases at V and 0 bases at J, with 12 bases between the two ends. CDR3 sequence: CASSPKGSSTDTQYF. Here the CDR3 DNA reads TGCGCCAGCAGCCCCAAGGGGTCTAGCACAGATACGCAGTATTTT.

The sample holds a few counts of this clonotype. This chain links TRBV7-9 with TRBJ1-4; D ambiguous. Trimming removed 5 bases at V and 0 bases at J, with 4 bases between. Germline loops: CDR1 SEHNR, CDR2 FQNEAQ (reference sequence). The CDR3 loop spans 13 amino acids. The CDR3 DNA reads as TGTGCCAGCAGCGACGCAACTAATGAAAAACTGTTTTTT. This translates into CASSDATNEKLFF. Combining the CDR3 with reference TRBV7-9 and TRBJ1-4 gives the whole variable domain DTGVSQNPRHKITKRGQNVTFRCDPISEHNRLYWYRQTLGQGPEFLTYFQNEAQLEKSRLLSDRFSAERPKGSFSTLEIQRTEQGDSAMYLCASSDATNEKLFFGSGTQLSVL.

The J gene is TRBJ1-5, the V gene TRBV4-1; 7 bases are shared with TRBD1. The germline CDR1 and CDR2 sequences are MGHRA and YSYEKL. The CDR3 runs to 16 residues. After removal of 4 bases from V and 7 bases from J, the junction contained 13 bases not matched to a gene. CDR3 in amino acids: CASSPSSRQGRQPQHF. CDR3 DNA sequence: TGCGCCAGCAGCCCGAGCTCCCGACAGGGAAGACAGCCCCAGCATTTT.

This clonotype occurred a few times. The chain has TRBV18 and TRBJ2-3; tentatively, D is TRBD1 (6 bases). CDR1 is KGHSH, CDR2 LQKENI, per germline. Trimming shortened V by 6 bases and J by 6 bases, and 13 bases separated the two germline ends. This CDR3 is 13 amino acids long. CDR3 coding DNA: TGTGCCAGCTCGTACAGGGTCGTGGATACGCAGTATTTT. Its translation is CASSYRVVDTQYF.

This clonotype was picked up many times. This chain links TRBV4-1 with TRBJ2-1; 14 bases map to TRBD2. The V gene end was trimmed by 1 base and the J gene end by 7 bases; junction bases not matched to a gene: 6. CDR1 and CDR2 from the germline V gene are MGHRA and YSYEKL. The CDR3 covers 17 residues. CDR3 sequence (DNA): TGCGCCAGCAGCCAAGCGCAGACTAGCGGGAGGGTAAATGAGCAGTTCTTC. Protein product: CASSQAQTSGRVNEQFF.

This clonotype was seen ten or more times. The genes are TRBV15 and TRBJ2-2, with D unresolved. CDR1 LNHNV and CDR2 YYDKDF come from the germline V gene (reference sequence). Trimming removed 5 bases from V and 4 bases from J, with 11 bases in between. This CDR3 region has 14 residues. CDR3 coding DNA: TGTGCCACCAGCCGCCGGAGCTCCACCGGGGAGCTGTTTTTT. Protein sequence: CATSRRSSTGELFF.

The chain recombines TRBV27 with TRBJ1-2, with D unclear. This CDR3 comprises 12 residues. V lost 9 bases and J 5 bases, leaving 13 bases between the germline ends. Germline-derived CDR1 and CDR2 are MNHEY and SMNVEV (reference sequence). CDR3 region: CASKSAAYGYTF. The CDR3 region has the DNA TGTGCCAGTAAGTCGGCAGCGTATGGCTACACCTTC.

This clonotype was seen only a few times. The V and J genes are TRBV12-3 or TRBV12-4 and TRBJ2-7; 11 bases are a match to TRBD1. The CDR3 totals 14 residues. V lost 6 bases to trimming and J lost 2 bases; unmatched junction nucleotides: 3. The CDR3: CASREGQGAYEQYF. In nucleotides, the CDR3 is TGTGCCAGCAGAGAGGGACAGGGGGCCTACGAGCAGTACTTC.

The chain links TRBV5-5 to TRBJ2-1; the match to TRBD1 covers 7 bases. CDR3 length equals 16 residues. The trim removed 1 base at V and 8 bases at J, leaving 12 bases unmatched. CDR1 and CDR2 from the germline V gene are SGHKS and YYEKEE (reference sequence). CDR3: CASSLPRDSLGDEQFF. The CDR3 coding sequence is TGTGCCAGCAGCTTGCCCCGGGACAGTCTAGGGGATGAGCAGTTCTTC.